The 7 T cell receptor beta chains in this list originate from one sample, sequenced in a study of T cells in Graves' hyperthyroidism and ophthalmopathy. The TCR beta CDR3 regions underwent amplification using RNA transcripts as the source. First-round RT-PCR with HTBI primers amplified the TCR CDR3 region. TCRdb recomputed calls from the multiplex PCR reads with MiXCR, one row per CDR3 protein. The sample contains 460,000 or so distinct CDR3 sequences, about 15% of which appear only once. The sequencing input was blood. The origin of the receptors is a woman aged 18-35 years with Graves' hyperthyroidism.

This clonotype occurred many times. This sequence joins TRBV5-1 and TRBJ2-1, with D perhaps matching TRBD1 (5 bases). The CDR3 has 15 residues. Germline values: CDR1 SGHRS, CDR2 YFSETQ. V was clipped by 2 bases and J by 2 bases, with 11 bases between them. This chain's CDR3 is CASSFTTAPYNEQFF. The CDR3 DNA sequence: TGCGCCAGCAGCTTCACGACAGCACCCTACAATGAGCAGTTCTTC.

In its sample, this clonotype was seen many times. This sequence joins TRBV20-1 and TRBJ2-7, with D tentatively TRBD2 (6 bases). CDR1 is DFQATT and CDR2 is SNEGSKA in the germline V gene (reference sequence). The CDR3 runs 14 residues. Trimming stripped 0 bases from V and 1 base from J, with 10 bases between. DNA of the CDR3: TGCAGTGCTAGAGATAGGAGGGGATCCTACGAGCAGTACTTC. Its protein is CSARDRRGSYEQYF.

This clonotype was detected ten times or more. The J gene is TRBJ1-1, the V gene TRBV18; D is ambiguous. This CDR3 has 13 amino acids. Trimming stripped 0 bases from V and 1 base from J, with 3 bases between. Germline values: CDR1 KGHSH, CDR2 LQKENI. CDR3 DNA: TGTGCCAGCTCACCACCCGAGAACACTGAAGCTTTCTTT. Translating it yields CASSPPENTEAFF. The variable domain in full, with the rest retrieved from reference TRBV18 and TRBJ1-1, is NAGVMQNPRHLVRRRGQEARLRCSPMKGHSHVYWYRQLPEEGLKFMVYLQKENIIDESGMPKERFSAEFPKEGPSILRIQQVVRGDSAAYFCASSPPENTEAFFGQGTRLTVV.

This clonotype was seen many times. The CDR3 DNA reads as TGTGCCATCAGTGATAAGAGGTCAGTGGCGAACACTGAAGCTTTCTTT. This encodes CAISDKRSVANTEAFF. The V and J genes are TRBV10-3 and TRBJ1-1; D is undetermined. The V and J ends lost 3 bases and 1 base respectively, with 15 bases between them. Looked up from germline, CDR1 is ENHRY and CDR2 is SYGVKD. The CDR3 consists of 16 residues.

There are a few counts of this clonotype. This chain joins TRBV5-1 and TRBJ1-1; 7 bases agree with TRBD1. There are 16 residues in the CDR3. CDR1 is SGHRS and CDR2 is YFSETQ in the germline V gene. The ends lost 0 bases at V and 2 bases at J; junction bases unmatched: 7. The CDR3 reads CASSLAQGVPNTEAFF. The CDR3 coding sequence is TGCGCCAGCAGCTTGGCCCAGGGGGTCCCTAACACTGAAGCTTTCTTT.

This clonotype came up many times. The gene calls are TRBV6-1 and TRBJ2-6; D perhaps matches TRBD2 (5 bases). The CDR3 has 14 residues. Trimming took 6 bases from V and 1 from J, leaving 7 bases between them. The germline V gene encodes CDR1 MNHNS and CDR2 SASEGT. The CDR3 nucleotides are TGTGCCAGCAGCACTAGGTCTGGGGCCAACGTCCTGACTTTC. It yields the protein CASSTRSGANVLTF.

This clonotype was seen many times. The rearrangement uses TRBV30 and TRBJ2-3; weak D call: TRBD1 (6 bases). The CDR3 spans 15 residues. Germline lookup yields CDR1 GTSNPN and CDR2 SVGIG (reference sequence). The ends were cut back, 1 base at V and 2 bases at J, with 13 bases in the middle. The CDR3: CAWSAAGDPTDTQYF. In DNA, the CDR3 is TGTGCCTGGAGTGCGGCAGGGGACCCCACAGATACGCAGTATTTT.